This T cell receptor (beta chain) was sequenced in a study of blood T cells in healthy people across ages. Together with a sample-barcoded 5' primer, a J-beta primer mix was included in a second PCR lasting roughly 6 to 12 cycles. TCRdb re-called the 5' RACE reads with MiXCR, one entry per CDR3 protein. The repertoire has 1.5 million to 2 million distinct CDR3 sequences, 49% of them found once; the top ten carry less than 2.5%. CDR1 is DFQATT, CDR2 SNEGSKA, per germline (reference sequence). This CDR3 is built from 15 residues. Sequencing was performed on blood. This chain links TRBV20-1 with TRBJ2-1, with D possibly being TRBD1 or TRBD2 (5 bases each). The J call may not be correct, given that the DNA end is closer to TRBJ2-7. The sequence was obtained from a middle-aged woman in good health. CDR3 in amino acids: CSARFPGSSNNEQYF. The CDR3 region has the DNA TGCAGTGCTAGATTTCCAGGGAGCTCAAACAATGAGCAGTACTTC.